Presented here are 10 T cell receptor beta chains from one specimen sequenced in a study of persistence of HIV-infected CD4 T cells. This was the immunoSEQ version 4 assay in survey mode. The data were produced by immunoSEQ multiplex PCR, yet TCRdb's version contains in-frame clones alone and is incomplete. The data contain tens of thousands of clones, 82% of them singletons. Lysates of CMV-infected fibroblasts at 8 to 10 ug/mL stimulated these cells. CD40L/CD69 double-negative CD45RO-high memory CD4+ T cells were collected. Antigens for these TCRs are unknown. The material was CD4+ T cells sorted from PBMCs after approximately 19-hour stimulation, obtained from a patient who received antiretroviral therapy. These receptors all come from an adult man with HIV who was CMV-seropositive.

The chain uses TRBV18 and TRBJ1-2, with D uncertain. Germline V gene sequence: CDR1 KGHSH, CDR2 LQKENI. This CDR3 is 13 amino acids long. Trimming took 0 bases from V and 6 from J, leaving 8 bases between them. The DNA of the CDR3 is TGTGCCAGCTCACCACCGGGTCTAGATGGCTACACCTTC. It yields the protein CASSPPGLDGYTF.

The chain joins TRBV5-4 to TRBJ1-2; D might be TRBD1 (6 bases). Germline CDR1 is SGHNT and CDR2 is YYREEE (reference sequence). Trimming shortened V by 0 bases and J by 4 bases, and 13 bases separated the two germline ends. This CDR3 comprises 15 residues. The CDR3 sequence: CASSLEQGRGYGYTF. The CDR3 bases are TGTGCCAGCAGCTTGGAACAGGGTAGGGGCTATGGCTACACCTTC.

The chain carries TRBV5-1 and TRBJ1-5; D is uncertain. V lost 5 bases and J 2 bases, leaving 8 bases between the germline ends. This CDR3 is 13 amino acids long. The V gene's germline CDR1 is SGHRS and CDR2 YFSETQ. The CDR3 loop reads CASSLLGNQPQHF. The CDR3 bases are TGCGCCAGCAGTCTCCTTGGCAATCAGCCCCAGCATTTT.

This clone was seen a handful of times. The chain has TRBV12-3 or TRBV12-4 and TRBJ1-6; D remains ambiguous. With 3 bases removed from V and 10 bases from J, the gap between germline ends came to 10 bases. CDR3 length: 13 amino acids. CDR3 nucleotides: TGTGCCAGCAGTTTCTCCCCCCGGTCACCCCTCCACTTT. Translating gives CASSFSPRSPLHF.

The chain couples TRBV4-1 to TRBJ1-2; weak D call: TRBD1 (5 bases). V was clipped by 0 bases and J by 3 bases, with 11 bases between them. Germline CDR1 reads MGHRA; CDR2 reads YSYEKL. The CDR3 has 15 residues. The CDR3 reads CASSQDAGIYYGYTF. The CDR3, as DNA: TGCGCCAGCAGCCAAGATGCAGGGATCTACTATGGCTACACCTTC.

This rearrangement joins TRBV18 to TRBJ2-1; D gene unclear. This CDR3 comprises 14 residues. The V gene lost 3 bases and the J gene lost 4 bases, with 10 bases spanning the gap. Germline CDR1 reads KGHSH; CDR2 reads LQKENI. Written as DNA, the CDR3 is TGTGCCAGCTCACCCTATACGGATTACAATGAGCAGTTCTTC. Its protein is CASSPYTDYNEQFF. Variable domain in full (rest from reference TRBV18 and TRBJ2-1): NAGVMQNPRHLVRRRGQEARLRCSPMKGHSHVYWYRQLPEEGLKFMVYLQKENIIDESGMPKERFSAEFPKEGPSILRIQQVVRGDSAAYFCASSPYTDYNEQFFGPGTRLTVL.

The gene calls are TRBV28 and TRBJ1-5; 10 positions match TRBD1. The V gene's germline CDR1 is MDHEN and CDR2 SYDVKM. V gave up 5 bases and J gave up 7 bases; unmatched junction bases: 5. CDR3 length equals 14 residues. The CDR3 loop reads CASSPDRGNQPQHF. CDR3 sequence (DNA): TGTGCCAGCAGTCCGGACAGGGGGAACCAGCCCCAGCATTTT.

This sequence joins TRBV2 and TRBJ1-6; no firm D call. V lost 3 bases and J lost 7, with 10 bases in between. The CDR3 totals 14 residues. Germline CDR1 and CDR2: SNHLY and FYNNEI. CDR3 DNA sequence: TGTGCCAGCAGTGATGGGGAGCGAAATTCACCCCTCCACTTT. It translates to CASSDGERNSPLHF.

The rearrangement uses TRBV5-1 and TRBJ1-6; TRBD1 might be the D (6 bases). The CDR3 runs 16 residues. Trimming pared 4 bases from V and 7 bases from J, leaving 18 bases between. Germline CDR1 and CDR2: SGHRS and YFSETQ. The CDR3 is CASSVRKGDNNSPLHF. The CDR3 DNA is TGCGCCAGCAGCGTACGTAAAGGGGACAACAATTCACCCCTCCACTTT.

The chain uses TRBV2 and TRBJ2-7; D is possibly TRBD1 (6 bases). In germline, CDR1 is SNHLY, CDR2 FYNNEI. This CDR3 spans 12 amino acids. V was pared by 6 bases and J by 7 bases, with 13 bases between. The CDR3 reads CASRVQGFEQYF. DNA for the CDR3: TGTGCCAGCAGGGTACAGGGTTTTGAGCAGTACTTC.